One T cell receptor beta chain is described in this entry. This clonotype has ten or more counts. The antigen it binds to is not known. Base qualities are not provided; no much larger clone lies one nucleotide away. This sample is drawn from a study of CD8 T cells in ankylosing spondylitis (dated by TCRdb to the late 2010s). About the study as a whole: The study profiled T cell receptor beta repertoires in healthy donors and ankylosing spondylitis patients to find disease-linked TCR variants. In total, the full study cohort was made up of nearly 110 healthy donors and 20 to 25 ankylosing spondylitis patients. Samples of peripheral blood were taken, and for ankylosing spondylitis patients, synovial fluid was collected as well. Summary of the overall study and its limitations: Significant enrichment of the disease-linked clones was reported in matched synovial fluid samples from ankylosing spondylitis patients. Some TCR beta motif variants had previously been reported in synovial fluid and blood of reactive arthritis patients, which suggested common disease-initiation mechanisms. Blood from ankylosing spondylitis patients appeared to be characterized by a TCR beta motif composed of eight highly homologous amino acid variants. The disease-linked clones had a CD8+ phenotype and were found at relatively low frequencies in peripheral blood.

TCRdb shows the sequencer as Illumina HiSeq 2500. TCR beta libraries were prepared by quantitative 5'-RACE with molecular barcodes. The authors processed their data as follows. To identify disease-linked TCR variants, a new computational method was used, one built on a probabilistic model of VDJ rearrangement. TCRdb took the public reads, trimmed them with fastp at Q25, ran MiXCR for clone calling and kept in-frame beta chains. Here each entry gathers all rows of one CDR3 protein and keeps the most common genes and DNA. TCRdb's processing, not the study's, gives the V and J calls here. This sample gives about 330,000 distinct CDR3 sequences in total; roughly 8% of them show up just once. Roughly 15% of the sample is in the top ten clones. At the junction V is shortened by 3 bases and J by 5 bases; bases outside the gene matches: 3. The germline V gene specifies SGDLS as CDR1 and YYNGEE as CDR2. Reading from cysteine to phenylalanine, the CDR3 counts 14 amino acids. Of the read, only the CDR3 DNA is kept; its 42 bases are in frame from base 1.

The sequenced material came from blood, either unsorted or a sorted T cell fraction (not recorded which). This clonotype was sampled from a male donor with ankylosing spondylitis. The chain is assembled from TRBV9 and TRBJ1-5; 9 central bases correspond to TRBD1. The CDR3 here reads CASSGGTGHQPQHF. DNA sequence: TGTGCCAGCAGCGGGGGGACAGGGCATCAGCCCCAGCATTTT.